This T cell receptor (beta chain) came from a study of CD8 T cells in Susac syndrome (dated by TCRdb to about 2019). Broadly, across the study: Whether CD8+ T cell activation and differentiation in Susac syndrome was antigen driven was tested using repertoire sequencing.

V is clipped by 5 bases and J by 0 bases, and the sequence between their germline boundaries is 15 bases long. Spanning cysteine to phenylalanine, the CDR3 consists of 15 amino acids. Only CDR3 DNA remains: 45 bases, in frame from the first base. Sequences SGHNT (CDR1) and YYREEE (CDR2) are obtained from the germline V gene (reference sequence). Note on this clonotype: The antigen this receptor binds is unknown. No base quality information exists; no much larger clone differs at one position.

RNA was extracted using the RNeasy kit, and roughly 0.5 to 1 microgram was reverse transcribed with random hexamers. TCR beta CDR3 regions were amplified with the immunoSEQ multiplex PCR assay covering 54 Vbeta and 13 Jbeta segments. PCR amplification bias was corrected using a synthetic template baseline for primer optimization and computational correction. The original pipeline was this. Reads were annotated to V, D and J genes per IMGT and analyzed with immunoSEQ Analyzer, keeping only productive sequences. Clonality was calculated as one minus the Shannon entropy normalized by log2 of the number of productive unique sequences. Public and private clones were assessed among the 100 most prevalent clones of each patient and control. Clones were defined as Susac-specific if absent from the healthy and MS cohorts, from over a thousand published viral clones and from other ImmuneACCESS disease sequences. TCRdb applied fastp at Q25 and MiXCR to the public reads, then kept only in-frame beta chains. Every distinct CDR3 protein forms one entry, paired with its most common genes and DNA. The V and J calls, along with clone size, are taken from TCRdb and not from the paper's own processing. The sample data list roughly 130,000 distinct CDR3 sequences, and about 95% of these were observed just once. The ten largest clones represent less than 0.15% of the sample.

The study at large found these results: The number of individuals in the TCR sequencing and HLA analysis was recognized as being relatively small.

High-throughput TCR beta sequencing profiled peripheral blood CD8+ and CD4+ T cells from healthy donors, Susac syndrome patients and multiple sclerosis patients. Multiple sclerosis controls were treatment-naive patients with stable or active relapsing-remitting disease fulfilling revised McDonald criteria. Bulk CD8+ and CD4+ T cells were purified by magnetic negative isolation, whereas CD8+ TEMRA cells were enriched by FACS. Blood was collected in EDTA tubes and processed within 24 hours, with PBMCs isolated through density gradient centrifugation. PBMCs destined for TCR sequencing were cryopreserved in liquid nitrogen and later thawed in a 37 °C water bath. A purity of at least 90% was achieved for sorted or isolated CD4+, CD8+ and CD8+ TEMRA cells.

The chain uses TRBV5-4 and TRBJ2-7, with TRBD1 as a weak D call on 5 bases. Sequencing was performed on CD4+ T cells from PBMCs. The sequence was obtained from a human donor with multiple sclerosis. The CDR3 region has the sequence CASSLDRRGSYEQYF. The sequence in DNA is TGTGCCAGCAGTCTCGACAGAAGAGGCTCCTACGAGCAGTACTTC.